The present entry profiles one T cell receptor beta chain with its context. The data were obtained in a study of blood T cell repertoires in COVID-19. The CDR3 contains 14 residues. Germline V gives CDR1 SNHLY, CDR2 FYNNEI. Trimming at V came to 6 bases and at J to 4 bases, leaving 4 bases not matched to a gene. Authors' analysis steps: Nucleated cell counts were estimated from reference gene primer amplification. Assay used: immunoSEQ multiplex PCR; TCRdb lists only in-frame clones, some missing. For V, J and clone size, that table is used; D and trimming come from the DNA. The sample contains under 350,000 clones, more than 85% of which appear only once.

This receptor was identified in a middle-aged man with acute or convalescent COVID-19. The source material was peripheral blood. The V call is TRBV2, the J call TRBJ1-5; TRBD1 agrees at 9 bases. This CDR3 reads CASRRDRVNQPQHF. CDR3 sequence (DNA): TGTGCCAGCAGAAGGGACAGGGTTAATCAGCCCCAGCATTTT.